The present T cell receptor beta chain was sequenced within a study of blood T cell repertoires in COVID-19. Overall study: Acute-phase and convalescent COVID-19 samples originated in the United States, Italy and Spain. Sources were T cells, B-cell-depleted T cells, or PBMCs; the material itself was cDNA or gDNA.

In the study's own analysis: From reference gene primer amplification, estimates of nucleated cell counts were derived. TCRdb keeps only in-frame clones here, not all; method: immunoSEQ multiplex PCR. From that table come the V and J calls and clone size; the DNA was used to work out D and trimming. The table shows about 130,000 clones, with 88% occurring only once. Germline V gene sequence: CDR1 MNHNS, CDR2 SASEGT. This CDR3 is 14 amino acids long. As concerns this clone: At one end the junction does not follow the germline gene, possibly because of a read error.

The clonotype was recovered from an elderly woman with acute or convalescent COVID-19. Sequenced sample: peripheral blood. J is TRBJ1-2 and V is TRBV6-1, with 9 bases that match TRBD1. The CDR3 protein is CASNEQGAYYGYTF. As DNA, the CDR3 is TGTGCCAGCAATGAACAGGGGGCCTACTATGGCTACACCTTC.